This TCR beta chain originates from a study of identical twins. Remarks on this clonotype: Its target is unknown.

Study-wide findings and caveats: Sequences that were out-of-frame, alpha and twin-shared displayed an excess of low generation probability. Weaker excess twin sharing was observed in beta out-of-frame sequences.

In every case, the donor was a healthy Caucasian. The CDR3 sequence is 15 residues long. J was trimmed by 2 bases and V by 7 bases; bases with no gene match: 4. With template switching, a universal primer site was added, and the cDNA carried unique molecular identifiers. TCRdb processed the 5' RACE reads anew with MiXCR; each CDR3 protein has one entry. The table lists a few hundred thousand distinct CDR3 sequences, approximately 10% of them singletons. These records were also assigned to another study, of yellow fever vaccine responses in identical twins.

V gene TRBV12-3 or TRBV12-4 combines with J gene TRBJ2-1, with TRBD2 matching over 11 bases. The source is a woman younger than 30 in good health. The material sequenced was PBMCs. The CDR3 sequence is CASKLAGGPYNEQFF. The CDR3, as DNA: TGTGCCAGCAAGTTAGCGGGAGGGCCCTACAATGAGCAGTTCTTC.